Sequencing of this TCR beta chain was carried out in a study of a mutant IDH1 vaccine in newly diagnosed glioma. Looking at the study overall: Previous treatment comprised radiotherapy, temozolomide, or both, mostly both.

In the case of this clone: What it binds is unknown.

The time point is: week 47, end of study. Each dose of the vaccine consisted of 300 ug of mutant IDH1 20-mer peptide, with topical imiquimod. Only in-frame clones appear in the TCRdb table, and some are missing; sequencing was by immunoSEQ multiplex PCR. The sample carries about 56,000 clones, roughly 80% recorded once. CDR1 and CDR2 (germline): KGHSH, LQKENI. This CDR3 contains 15 residues. After removal of 0 bases from V and 7 bases from J, the junction contained 9 bases not matched to a gene. This sequence joins TRBV18 and TRBJ2-7; 7 bases match TRBD1. The source material was PBMCs, sampled from a glioma patient whose treatment included an IDH1 peptide vaccine. The source is a woman aged 45 to 65 with glioma. In DNA form, the CDR3 reads TGTGCCAGCTCACCACCGGGACAGCGTGTGGGAGAGCAGTACTTC. This translates into CASSPPGQRVGEQYF.